These 8 T cell receptor beta chains originate from one sample sequenced in a study of CD8 T cells in Susac syndrome. RNA in amounts of roughly 0.5 to 1 ug was reverse transcribed with random hexamers. MiXCR, run by TCRdb on the immunoSEQ multiplex PCR reads, gives a single entry per CDR3 protein. The sample consists of tens of thousands of distinct CDR3 sequences, 96% of them appearing once. The sequenced material came from CD4+ T cells from PBMCs. The receptors originated from a human donor with multiple sclerosis.

This clonotype occurred once. Here the CDR3 reads CASSPPGLAGVNEQFF. Here the CDR3 DNA reads TGCGCCAGCAGCCCGCCGGGACTAGCGGGGGTCAATGAGCAGTTCTTC. The chain combines TRBV5-1 with TRBJ2-1, with 14 bases identical to TRBD2. This CDR3 has 16 residues. Germline V gene lookup returns CDR1 SGHRS and CDR2 YFSETQ. V gave up 4 bases and J gave up 6 bases; unmatched junction bases: 6.

This clonotype was detected only once. The J gene is TRBJ1-6, the V gene TRBV10-3; possibly TRBD1 for D (5 bases). The CDR3 sequence is 13 residues long. V gave up 3 bases and J gave up 7 bases, with 7 bases separating them. Germline loops: CDR1 ENHRY, CDR2 SYGVKD. The CDR3: CAISDGDNSPLHF. The DNA of the CDR3 is TGTGCCATCAGTGATGGGGACAATTCACCCCTCCACTTT.

The chain is built from TRBV19 and TRBJ2-1, with 7 nucleotides matching TRBD1. CDR3 length: 15 amino acids. The V gene end was trimmed by 6 bases and the J gene end by 4 bases; junction bases not matched to a gene: 9. Germline V gene sequence: CDR1 LNHDA, CDR2 SQIVND (reference sequence). CDR3 loop: CASSLEGQDYNEQFF. The CDR3 coding sequence is TGTGCCAGTAGCTTAGAAGGACAGGATTACAATGAGCAGTTCTTC.

This chain uses TRBV10-3 with TRBJ1-1, with TRBD1 identical over 7 bases. J was trimmed by 7 bases and V by 2 bases; bases with no gene match: 4. Germline V gene data show CDR1 as ENHRY and CDR2 as SYGVKD. This CDR3 is built from 13 residues. The DNA for the CDR3 is TGTGCCATCAGTGAGGACAGGGCCCTTGAAGCTTTCTTT. It codes for CAISEDRALEAFF.

The CDR3 DNA reads TGTGCCAGCAGCCAAGACCCAGCGGCTAGCACAGATACGCAGTATTTT. Translation gives CASSQDPAASTDTQYF. The chain has TRBV3-1 and TRBJ2-3; perhaps TRBD2 as D (5 bases). CDR1 is LGHDT, CDR2 YNNKEL, per germline (reference sequence). This CDR3 is built from 16 residues. Between the trimmed V and J ends, which lost 0 bases and 0 bases, there was a span of 10 bases.

This chain joins TRBV29-1 and TRBJ2-7; 8 bases match TRBD2. The V and J ends lost 4 bases and 1 base, in that order; junction bases with no gene match: 9. The CDR3 is 15 residues long. CDR1 is SQVTM, CDR2 ANQGSEA, per germline. CDR3: CSVVGLAGKSYEQYF. CDR3 bases: TGCAGCGTTGTTGGTTTAGCGGGGAAGTCCTACGAGCAGTACTTC.

The rearrangement joins TRBV20-1 to TRBJ2-2, with TRBD2 matching over 8 bases. Germline values: CDR1 DFQATT, CDR2 SNEGSKA (reference sequence). The CDR3 is 17 amino acids. The V gene end was trimmed by 0 bases and the J gene end by 0 bases; junction bases not matched to a gene: 6. CDR3 sequence reads: CSARDPRGGSNTGELFF. The CDR3 nucleotides are TGCAGTGCTAGAGATCCCCGGGGGGGCTCGAACACCGGGGAGCTGTTTTTT.

This clonotype was seen a single time. The chain recombines TRBV12-3 or TRBV12-4 with TRBJ2-5, with 7 bases aligning to TRBD1. V lost 1 base and J lost 2; bases outside the gene matches: 4. The CDR3 loop spans 15 amino acids. The CDR3 protein is CASSLGGGRQETQYF. The CDR3 DNA sequence: TGTGCCAGCAGTTTAGGAGGGGGCAGGCAAGAGACCCAGTACTTC.